These T cell receptor beta chains were read from a single sample in a study of vaccination effects on CD4 cells after COVID-19. TCRdb keeps only in-frame clones here, not all; method: immunoSEQ multiplex PCR. The sample carries fewer than 30,000 clones, about 80% recorded once. No antigen has been assigned to these receptors. This material consisted of CD4+ T cells from PBMCs cultured with HCoV-NL63 spike peptides, taken after COVID-19 vaccination. These receptors were collected from a human donor who received a COVID-19 vaccine. Some clones in this sample may be carry-over from other donors' samples. Each CDR3 is given with its conserved first and last residue. The D gene is left open where the match is weak. Size is omitted from some rows. Given values are once, few, many or a class for expanded clones.

.,few,TRBV3-1/TRBV3-2,TRBJ2-1,TGTGCCAGCAGCCAAGGGGGGTCCTACAATGAGCAGTTCTTC,CASSQGGSYNEQFF
TRBD1,few,TRBV24-1,TRBJ2-5,TGTGCCACCAGTGTAGGGACAGGAACTTTACTTCAAGAGACCCAGTACTTC,CATSVGTGTLLQETQYF
.,.,TRBV3-1/TRBV3-2,TRBJ1-2,TGTGCCAGCAGCAACCCCAAGAGGGGCTACACCTTC,CASSNPKRGYTF
.,.,TRBV6-5,TRBJ2-2,TGTGCCAGCAGTTACATAGGCAGGGGAGGGGCCGGGGAGCTGTTTTTT,CASSYIGRGGAGELFF
.,.,TRBV7-3,TRBJ2-3,TGTGCCAGCAGTCCCAGGGAGATCTTTAGCACAGATACGCAGTATTTT,CASSPREIFSTDTQYF
.,once,TRBV5-6,TRBJ2-1,TGTGCCAGCAGCTTTCAGGGATACAATGAGCAGTTCTTC,CASSFQGYNEQFF
.,.,TRBV30,TRBJ2-1,TGTGCCTGGAATAAGAGGGCCTCAAGCTCCTACAATGAGCAGTTCTTC,CAWNKRASSSYNEQFF
.,.,TRBV9,TRBJ2-1,TGTGCCAGCAGCGTAGATAACTGGTCCTACAATGAGCAGTTCTTC,CASSVDNWSYNEQFF
.,.,TRBV6-6,TRBJ1-2,TGTGCCAGCAGGGCGGGAGCTAACTATGGCTACACCTTC,CASRAGANYGYTF
.,once,TRBV3-1/TRBV3-2,TRBJ2-2,TGTGCCAGCACGGGTCCGGGATATACCGGGGAGCTGTTTTTT,CASTGPGYTGELFF
.,few,TRBV29-1,TRBJ1-2,TGCAGCGTTTCAATATCGGGCTATGGCTACACCTTC,CSVSISGYGYTF
.,.,TRBV2,TRBJ2-3,TGTGCCAGCAGTGAGGGGCGGTTGAGCACAGATACGCAGTATTTT,CASSEGRLSTDTQYF
.,few,TRBV5-1,TRBJ1-3,TGCGCCAGCAGCTTGGACGGAAGCTCTGGAAACACCATATATTTT,CASSLDGSSGNTIYF
.,.,TRBV6-5,TRBJ2-3,TGTGCCAGCAGTTCCTCATCGGACAGTAGCACAGATACGCAGTATTTT,CASSSSSDSSTDTQYF
TRBD1,.,TRBV25-1,TRBJ1-1,TGTGCCAGCAGTGACCCTCGACAGGGCTCAACTACTGAAGCTTTCTTT,CASSDPRQGSTTEAFF
TRBD1,once,TRBV6-6,TRBJ1-1,TGTGCCAGCAGGCCGGGACAGGGGAAGACTGAAGCTTTCTTT,CASRPGQGKTEAFF
TRBD2,.,TRBV7-3,TRBJ2-1,TGTGCCAGCAGCTTCCGGGGGGGCCTAGATGAGCAGTTCTTC,CASSFRGGLDEQFF
.,.,TRBV7-2,TRBJ1-2,TGTGCCAGCAGCTTAGACGGGAGTCCCAACTATGGCTACACCTTC,CASSLDGSPNYGYTF
.,few,TRBV5-6,TRBJ1-1,TGTGCCAGCAGCTTTGTCTATGGCACTGAAGCTTTCTTT,CASSFVYGTEAFF
TRBD1,.,TRBV30,TRBJ1-6,TGTGCCTGGAGGGGGACAGTCCATTCCTATAATTCACCCCTCCACTTT,CAWRGTVHSYNSPLHF
.,.,TRBV7-9,TRBJ1-6,TGTGCCAGCAGCCCCCCGGATGGCCGATCACCCCTCCACTTT,CASSPPDGRSPLHF
.,.,TRBV5-4,TRBJ1-2,TGTGCCAGCAGCTCTTCACTCTCTAACTATGGCTACACCTTC,CASSSSLSNYGYTF
TRBD2,.,TRBV2,TRBJ2-5,TGTGCCAGCAGTGGACTAGCCGGCGAGACCCAGTACTTC,CASSGLAGETQYF
.,few,TRBV4-1,TRBJ1-4,TGCGCCAGCAGGAGTACAGGGAACACTAATGAAAAACTGTTTTTT,CASRSTGNTNEKLFF
.,.,TRBV12-3/TRBV12-4,TRBJ1-3,TGTGCCAGCAGAAAGGTCTCTGGAAACACCATATATTTT,CASRKVSGNTIYF
.,.,TRBV19,TRBJ1-5,TGTGCCACAGACGGCTATAGCAATCAGCCCCAGCATTTT,CATDGYSNQPQHF
.,.,TRBV19,TRBJ2-5,TGTGCCAGTAGTATATCCCCCCCAGGAGCAGAGACCCAGTACTTC,CASSISPPGAETQYF
.,.,TRBV5-1,TRBJ1-4,TGCGCCAGCAGCCAGGGACGGAATAATGAAAAACTGTTTTTT,CASSQGRNNEKLFF
.,.,TRBV30,TRBJ1-2,TGTGCCTACTCAATGAACTATGGCTACACCTTC,CAYSMNYGYTF
TRBD2,once,TRBV7-9,TRBJ2-3,TGTGCCAGCGTGCGCTTGGGGGGGGGATCAGATACGCAGTATTTT,CASVRLGGGSDTQYF
TRBD1,.,TRBV7-9,TRBJ1-6,TGTGCCAGCAGCTCTTCAGGGGGAGGGAGTTCACCCCTCCACTTT,CASSSSGGGSSPLHF
TRBD1,.,TRBV27,TRBJ2-2,TGTGCCAGCAACCCGACAGGGAAGGGGTTCACCGGGGAGCTGTTTTTT,CASNPTGKGFTGELFF
TRBD2,.,TRBV6-5,TRBJ2-3,TGTGCCAGTGATATAGCGGGGAACACAGATACGCAGTATTTT,CASDIAGNTDTQYF
TRBD2,.,TRBV5-1,TRBJ2-5,TGCGCCAGCAGCTTGGATATAAGCGGGGGGGGAGAGACCCAGTACTTC,CASSLDISGGGETQYF
.,.,TRBV5-1,TRBJ2-1,TGCGCCAGCAGCACCGTATTTGGGGAGGCAGAGCAGTTCTTC,CASSTVFGEAEQFF
.,.,TRBV5-1,TRBJ1-5,TGCGCCAGCAGCCTCCTTGGGGGGGACAATCAGCCCCAGCATTTT,CASSLLGGDNQPQHF
.,few,TRBV2,TRBJ1-1,TGTGCCAGCAGTTACCTAAACACTGAAGCTTTCTTT,CASSYLNTEAFF
.,once,TRBV12-2,TRBJ1-5,TGTGCAAGTCGCTCCGTAAGACAGGGTAAGGGAATTAGCAATCAGCCCCAGCATTTT,CASRSVRQGKGISNQPQHF
.,.,TRBV4-1,TRBJ1-6,TGCGCCAGCAGCCAAGTTACTGGAGCTTTCGGGTCACCCCTCCACTTT,CASSQVTGAFGSPLHF
.,few,TRBV18,TRBJ2-2,TGTGCCAGCTCACCACAGGGTGTTAACACCGGGGAGCTGTTTTTT,CASSPQGVNTGELFF
TRBD2,.,TRBV5-8,TRBJ2-1,TGTGCCAGCCCGACTAGCCCAATTAGCTCCTACAATGAGCAGTTCTTC,CASPTSPISSYNEQFF
.,few,TRBV7-9,TRBJ2-1,TGTGCCAGCAGCCCTATTGGGACCATTAATGATGAGCAGTTCTTC,CASSPIGTINDEQFF
.,.,TRBV6-5,TRBJ1-6,TGTGCCAGCAGAACACAGGCGTCGTATAATTCACCCCTCCACTTT,CASRTQASYNSPLHF
.,once,TRBV6-6,TRBJ1-6,TGTGCCAGCAGTCCTGCAGGGATGAGCTCCTATAATTCACCCCTCCACTTT,CASSPAGMSSYNSPLHF
.,.,TRBV11-2,TRBJ1-5,TGTGCCAGCAGCTTAGATCCCCCGGGTTGGGGGGCGAGGAGCAATCAGCCCCAGCATTTT,CASSLDPPGWGARSNQPQHF
.,.,TRBV24-1,TRBJ2-3,TGTGCCACCAGTGACCCAGGACCCAAAACGGGCGTGGGTGCGCAGTATTTT,CATSDPGPKTGVGAQYF
.,.,TRBV19,TRBJ1-1,TGTGCCAGTAGTCAAACAGTTAACACTGAAGCTTTCTTT,CASSQTVNTEAFF
.,.,TRBV7-8,TRBJ1-5,TGTGCCAGCAGCTCCGACAGGTTGTGGGAGCCCCAGCATTTT,CASSSDRLWEPQHF
TRBD1,.,TRBV7-8,TRBJ1-1,TGTGCCAGCAGCCTCCAGGGGGTTAGAGCTTTCTTT,CASSLQGVRAFF
.,once,TRBV27,TRBJ1-2,TGTGCCAGCAGGTTGACAGCTAACTATGGCTACACCTTC,CASRLTANYGYTF
.,.,TRBV29-1,TRBJ2-2,TGCAGCGTTACGACACACGCGAACACCGGGGAGCTGTTTTTT,CSVTTHANTGELFF
TRBD2,.,TRBV6-1,TRBJ2-7,TGTGCCAGCAGTGTTCGTCCTGACCTAGGGGAGGGCGGGCAGTACTTC,CASSVRPDLGEGGQYF
.,.,TRBV6-2/TRBV6-3,TRBJ1-4,TGTGCCAGCAGTACGGCGTGGGGCGTCGGGGAAAAACTGTTTTTT,CASSTAWGVGEKLFF
TRBD1,.,TRBV6-2/TRBV6-3,TRBJ1-1,TGTGCCAGCAGTTCACCGGGACAGGGGCAGGTTGAAGCTTTCTTT,CASSSPGQGQVEAFF
.,few,TRBV6-1,TRBJ1-2,TGTGCCAGCAGTGACAACAGCAAAGGGGGCTATGGCTACACCTTC,CASSDNSKGGYGYTF
TRBD1,.,TRBV19,TRBJ1-2,TGTGCCAGTAGGGTCCGGACAGGCGACAACTATGGCTACACCTTC,CASRVRTGDNYGYTF
.,.,TRBV5-6,TRBJ2-3,TGTGCCAGCAGCTTGGTTTCACCGGATACGCAGTATTTT,CASSLVSPDTQYF
TRBD2,.,TRBV5-5,TRBJ2-3,TGTGCCAGCAGCTTGGCTCCGGGGGGGGGCACAGATACGCAGTATTTT,CASSLAPGGGTDTQYF
TRBD1,.,TRBV6-6,TRBJ1-2,TGTGCCAGCAGCACAGACAGGGCGAACTATGGCTACACCTTC,CASSTDRANYGYTF
TRBD1,.,TRBV6-5,TRBJ2-5,TGTGCCAGCACCGATTTGACAGGGAGCGTAGAGACCCAGTACTTC,CASTDLTGSVETQYF